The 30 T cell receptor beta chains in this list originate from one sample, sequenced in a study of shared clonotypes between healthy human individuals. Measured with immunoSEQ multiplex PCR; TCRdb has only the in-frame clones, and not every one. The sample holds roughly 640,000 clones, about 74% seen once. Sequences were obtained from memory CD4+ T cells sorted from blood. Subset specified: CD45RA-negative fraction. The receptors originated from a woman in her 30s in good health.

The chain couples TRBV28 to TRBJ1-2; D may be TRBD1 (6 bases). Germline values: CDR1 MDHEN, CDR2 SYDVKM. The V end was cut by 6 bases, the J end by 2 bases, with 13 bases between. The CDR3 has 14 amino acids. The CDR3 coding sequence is TGTGCCAGCAGGGACAGCCGAGGGAACTATGGCTACACCTTC. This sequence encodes CASRDSRGNYGYTF.

CDR3 bases: TGTGCCAGCAGCTTGAGCGGGAGCCGACCCAATGAGCAGTTCTTC. Translation: CASSLSGSRPNEQFF. The chain links TRBV7-9 to TRBJ2-1, with 8 bases aligning to TRBD2. The CDR3 covers 15 residues. V dropped 3 bases and J dropped 6; count of bases not matched to a gene: 7. In germline, CDR1 is SEHNR, CDR2 FQNEAQ (reference sequence). Full variable domain (remainder filled in from reference TRBV7-9 and TRBJ2-1): DTGVSQNPRHKITKRGQNVTFRCDPISEHNRLYWYRQTLGQGPEFLTYFQNEAQLEKSRLLSDRFSAERPKGSFSTLEIQRTEQGDSAMYLCASSLSGSRPNEQFFGPGTRLTVL.

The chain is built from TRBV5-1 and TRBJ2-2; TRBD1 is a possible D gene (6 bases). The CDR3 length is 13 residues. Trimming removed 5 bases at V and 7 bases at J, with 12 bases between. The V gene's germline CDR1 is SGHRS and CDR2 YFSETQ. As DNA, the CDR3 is TGCGCCAGCAGTTTTGAGGGGGTCGGGGAGCTGTTTTTT. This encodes CASSFEGVGELFF.

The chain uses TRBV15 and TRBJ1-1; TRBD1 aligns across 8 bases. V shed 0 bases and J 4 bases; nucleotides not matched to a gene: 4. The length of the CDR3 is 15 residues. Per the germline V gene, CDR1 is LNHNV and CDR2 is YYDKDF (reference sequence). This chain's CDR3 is CATSRDMQGATEAFF. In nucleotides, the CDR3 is TGTGCCACCAGCAGAGATATGCAGGGGGCCACTGAAGCTTTCTTT.

CDR3 protein: CAGNWTSGEVSYNEQFF. CDR3 DNA sequence: TGTGCCGGAAATTGGACTAGCGGGGAAGTCTCCTACAATGAGCAGTTCTTC. The rearrangement links TRBV28 to TRBJ2-1, with 12 bases that match TRBD2. Germline assignment: CDR1 MDHEN and CDR2 SYDVKM. The CDR3 has 17 amino acids. Unmatched junction bases numbered 11, after V lost 11 bases and J lost 0 bases.

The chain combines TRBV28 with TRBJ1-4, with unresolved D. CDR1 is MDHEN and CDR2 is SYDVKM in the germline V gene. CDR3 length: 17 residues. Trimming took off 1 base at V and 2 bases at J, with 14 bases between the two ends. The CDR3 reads CASSLLGQFGTNEKLFF. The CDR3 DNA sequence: TGTGCCAGCAGTTTATTAGGGCAGTTTGGGACTAATGAAAAACTGTTTTTT.

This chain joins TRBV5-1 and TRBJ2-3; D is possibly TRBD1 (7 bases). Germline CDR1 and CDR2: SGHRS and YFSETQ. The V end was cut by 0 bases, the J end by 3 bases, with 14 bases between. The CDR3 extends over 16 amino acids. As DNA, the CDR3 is TGCGCCAGCAGCTTGGACGCAGGGGGGCGAACAGATACGCAGTATTTT. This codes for CASSLDAGGRTDTQYF.

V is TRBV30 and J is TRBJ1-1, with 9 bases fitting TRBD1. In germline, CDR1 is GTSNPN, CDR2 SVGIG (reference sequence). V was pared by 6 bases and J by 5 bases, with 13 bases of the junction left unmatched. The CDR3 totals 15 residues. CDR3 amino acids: CACTGTGRLVTEAFF. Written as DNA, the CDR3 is TGTGCCTGTACGGGGACAGGGCGTTTGGTGACTGAAGCTTTCTTT.

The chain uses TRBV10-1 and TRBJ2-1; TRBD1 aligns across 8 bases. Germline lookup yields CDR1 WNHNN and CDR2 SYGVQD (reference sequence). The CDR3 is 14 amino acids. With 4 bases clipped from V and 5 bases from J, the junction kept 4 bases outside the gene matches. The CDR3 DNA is TGCGCCAGCAGTGGGACAGGGTACGACAATGAGCAGTTCTTC. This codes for CASSGTGYDNEQFF.

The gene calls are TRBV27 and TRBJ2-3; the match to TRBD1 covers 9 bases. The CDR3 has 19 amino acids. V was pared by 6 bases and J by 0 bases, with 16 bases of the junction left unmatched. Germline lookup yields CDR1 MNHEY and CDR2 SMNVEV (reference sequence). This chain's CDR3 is CASRSRHRGPGRSTDTQYF. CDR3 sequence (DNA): TGTGCCAGCAGAAGCCGCCACAGGGGGCCGGGACGAAGCACAGATACGCAGTATTTT.

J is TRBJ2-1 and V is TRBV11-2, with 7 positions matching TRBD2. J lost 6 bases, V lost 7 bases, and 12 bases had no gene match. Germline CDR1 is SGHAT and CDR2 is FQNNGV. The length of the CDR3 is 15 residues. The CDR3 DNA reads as TGTGCCAGCACCCTTTTTCCGGGACTAATCAATGAGCAGTTCTTC. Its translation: CASTLFPGLINEQFF. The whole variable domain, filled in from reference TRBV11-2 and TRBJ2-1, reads EAGVAQSPRYKIIEKRQSVAFWCNPISGHATLYWYQQILGQGPKLLIQFQNNGVVDDSQLPKDRFSAERLKGVDSTLKIQPAKLEDSAVYLCASTLFPGLINEQFFGPGTRLTVL.

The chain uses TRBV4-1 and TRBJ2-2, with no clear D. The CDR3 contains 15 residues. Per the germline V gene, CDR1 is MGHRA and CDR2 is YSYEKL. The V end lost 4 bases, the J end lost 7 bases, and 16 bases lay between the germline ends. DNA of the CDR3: TGCGCCAGCAGCCCGGTCCGGACCGTGGGCGGGGAGCTGTTTTTT. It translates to CASSPVRTVGGELFF.

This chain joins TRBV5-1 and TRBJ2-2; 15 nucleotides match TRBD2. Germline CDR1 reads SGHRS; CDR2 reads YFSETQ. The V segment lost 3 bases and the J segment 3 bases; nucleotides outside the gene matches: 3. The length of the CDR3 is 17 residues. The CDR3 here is CASSWTSGRAYTGELFF. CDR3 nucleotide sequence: TGCGCCAGCAGCTGGACTAGCGGGAGGGCGTACACCGGGGAGCTGTTTTTT.

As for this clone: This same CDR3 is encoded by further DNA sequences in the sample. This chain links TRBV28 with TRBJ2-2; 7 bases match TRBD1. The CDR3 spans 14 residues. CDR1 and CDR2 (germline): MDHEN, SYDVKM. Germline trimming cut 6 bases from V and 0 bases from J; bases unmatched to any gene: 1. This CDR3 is CASRTGTNTGELFF. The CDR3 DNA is TGTGCCAGCAGGACAGGGACGAACACCGGGGAGCTGTTTTTT.

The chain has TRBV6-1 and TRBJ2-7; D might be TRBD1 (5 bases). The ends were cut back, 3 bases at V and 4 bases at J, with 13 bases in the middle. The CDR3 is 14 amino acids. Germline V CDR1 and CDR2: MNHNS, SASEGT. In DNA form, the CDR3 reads TGTGCCAGCAGTGATCGGCAGGGTGGGTACGAGCAGTACTTC. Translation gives CASSDRQGGYEQYF.

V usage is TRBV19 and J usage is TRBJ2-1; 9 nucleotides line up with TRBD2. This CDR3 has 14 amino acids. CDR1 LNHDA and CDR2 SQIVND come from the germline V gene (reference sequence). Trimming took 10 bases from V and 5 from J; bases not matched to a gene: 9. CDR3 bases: TGTGCCACCTCAAGACTAGCGGATAACAATGAGCAGTTCTTC. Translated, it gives CATSRLADNNEQFF.

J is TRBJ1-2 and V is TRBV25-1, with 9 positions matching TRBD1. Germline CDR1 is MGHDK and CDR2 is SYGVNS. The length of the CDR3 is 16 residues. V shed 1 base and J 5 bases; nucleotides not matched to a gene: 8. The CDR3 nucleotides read TGTGCCAGCAGTGAATTTTGGGACAGGGACCGTTATGGCTACACCTTC. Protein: CASSEFWDRDRYGYTF.

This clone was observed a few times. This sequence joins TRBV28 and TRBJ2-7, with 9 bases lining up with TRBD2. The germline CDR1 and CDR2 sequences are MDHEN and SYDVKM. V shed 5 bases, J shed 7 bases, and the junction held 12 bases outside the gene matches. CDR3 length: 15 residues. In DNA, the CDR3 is TGTGCCAGCAGTCTCACCCCAGCGGGGGGTGGGGAGCAGTACTTC. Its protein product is CASSLTPAGGGEQYF.

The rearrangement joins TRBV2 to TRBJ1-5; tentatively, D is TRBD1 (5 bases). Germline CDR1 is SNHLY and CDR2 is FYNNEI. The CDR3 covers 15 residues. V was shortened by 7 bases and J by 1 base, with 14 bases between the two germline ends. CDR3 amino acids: CASTQERGSNQPQHF. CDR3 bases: TGTGCCAGCACTCAAGAGAGGGGCAGCAATCAGCCCCAGCATTTT.

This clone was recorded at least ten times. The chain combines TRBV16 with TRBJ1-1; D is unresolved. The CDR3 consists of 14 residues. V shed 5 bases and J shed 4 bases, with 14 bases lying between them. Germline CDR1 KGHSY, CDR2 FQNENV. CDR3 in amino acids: CASSSSVVGTEAFF. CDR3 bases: TGTGCCAGCAGCTCCTCGGTGGTGGGCACTGAAGCTTTCTTT. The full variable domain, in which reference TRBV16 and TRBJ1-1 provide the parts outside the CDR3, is GEEVAQTPKHLVRGEGQKAKLYCAPIKGHSYVFWYQQVLKNEFKFLISFQNENVFDETGMPKERFSAKCLPNSPCSLEIQATKLEDSAVYFCASSSSVVGTEAFFGQGTRLTVV.

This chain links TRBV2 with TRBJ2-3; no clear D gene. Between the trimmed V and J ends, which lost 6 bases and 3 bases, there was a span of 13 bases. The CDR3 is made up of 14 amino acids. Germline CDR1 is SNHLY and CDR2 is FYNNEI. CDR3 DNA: TGTGCCAGCAGGAGAAATAGTGTAACAGATACGCAGTATTTT. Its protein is CASRRNSVTDTQYF.

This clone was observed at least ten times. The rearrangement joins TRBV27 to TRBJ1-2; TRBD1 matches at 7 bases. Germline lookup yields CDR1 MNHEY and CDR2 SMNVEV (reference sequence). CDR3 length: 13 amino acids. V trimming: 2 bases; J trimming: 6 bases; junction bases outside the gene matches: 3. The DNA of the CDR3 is TGTGCCAGCAGTTTAGGGCAGGGGGATGGCTACACCTTC. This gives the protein CASSLGQGDGYTF.

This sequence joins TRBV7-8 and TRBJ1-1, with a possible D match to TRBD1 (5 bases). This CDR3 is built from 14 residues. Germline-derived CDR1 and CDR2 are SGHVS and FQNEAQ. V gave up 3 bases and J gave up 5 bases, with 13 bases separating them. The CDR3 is CASSFVGGRTEAFF. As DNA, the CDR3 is TGTGCCAGCAGCTTCGTGGGGGGAAGGACTGAAGCTTTCTTT.

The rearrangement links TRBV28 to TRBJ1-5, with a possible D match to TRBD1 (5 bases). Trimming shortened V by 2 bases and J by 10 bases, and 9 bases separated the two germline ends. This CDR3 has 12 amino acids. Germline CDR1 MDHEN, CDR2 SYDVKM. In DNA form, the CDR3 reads TGTGCCAGCAGTTTAAATAGGGGTCCCCAGCATTTT. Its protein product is CASSLNRGPQHF.

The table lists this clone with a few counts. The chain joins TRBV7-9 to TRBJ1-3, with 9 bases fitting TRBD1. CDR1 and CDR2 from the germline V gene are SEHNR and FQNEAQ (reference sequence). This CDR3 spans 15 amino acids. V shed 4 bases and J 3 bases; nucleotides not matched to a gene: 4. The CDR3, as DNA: TGTGCCAGCAGCTCACAGGGGGCCTATGGAAACACCATATATTTT. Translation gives CASSSQGAYGNTIYF.

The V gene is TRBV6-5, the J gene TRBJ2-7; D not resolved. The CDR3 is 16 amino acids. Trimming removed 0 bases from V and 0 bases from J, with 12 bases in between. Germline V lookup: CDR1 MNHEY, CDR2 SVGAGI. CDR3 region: CASSYSSLDISYEQYF. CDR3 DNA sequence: TGTGCCAGCAGTTACTCGAGTTTGGATATCTCCTACGAGCAGTACTTC.

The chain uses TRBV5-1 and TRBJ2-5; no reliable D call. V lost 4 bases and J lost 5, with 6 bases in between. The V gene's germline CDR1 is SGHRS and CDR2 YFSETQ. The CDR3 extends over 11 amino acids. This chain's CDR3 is CASSALETQYF. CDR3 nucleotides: TGCGCCAGCAGCGCATTGGAGACCCAGTACTTC.

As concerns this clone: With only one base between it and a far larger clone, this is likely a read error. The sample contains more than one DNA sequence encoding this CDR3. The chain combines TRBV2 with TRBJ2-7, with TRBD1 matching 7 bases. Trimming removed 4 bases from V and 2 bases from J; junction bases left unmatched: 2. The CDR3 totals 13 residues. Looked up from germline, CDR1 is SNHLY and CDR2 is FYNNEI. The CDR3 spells CASSVQGPYEQYF. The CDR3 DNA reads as TGTGCCAGCAGTGTACAGGGGCCCTACGAGCAGTACTTC.

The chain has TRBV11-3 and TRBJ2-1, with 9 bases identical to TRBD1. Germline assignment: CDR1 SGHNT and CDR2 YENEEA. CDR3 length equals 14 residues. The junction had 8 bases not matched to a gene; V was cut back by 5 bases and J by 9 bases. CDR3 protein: CASSPDRGKSEQFF. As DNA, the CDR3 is TGTGCCAGCAGCCCGGACAGGGGAAAAAGTGAGCAGTTCTTC.

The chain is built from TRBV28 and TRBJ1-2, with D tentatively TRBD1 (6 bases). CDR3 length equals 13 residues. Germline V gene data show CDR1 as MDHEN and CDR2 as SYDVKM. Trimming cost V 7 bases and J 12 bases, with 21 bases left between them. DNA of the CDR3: TGTGCCAGCATGGGGGGCCTTAGGGGTAGCGACACCTTC. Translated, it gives CASMGGLRGSDTF.